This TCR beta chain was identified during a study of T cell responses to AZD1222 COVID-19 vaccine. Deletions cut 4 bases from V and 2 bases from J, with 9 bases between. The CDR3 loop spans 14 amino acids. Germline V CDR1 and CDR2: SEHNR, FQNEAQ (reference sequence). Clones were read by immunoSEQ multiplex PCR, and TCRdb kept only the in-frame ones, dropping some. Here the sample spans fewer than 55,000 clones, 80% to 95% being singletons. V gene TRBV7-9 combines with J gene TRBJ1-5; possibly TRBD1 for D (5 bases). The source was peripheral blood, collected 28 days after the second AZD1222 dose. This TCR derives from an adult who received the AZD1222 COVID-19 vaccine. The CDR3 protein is CASSSIGGNQPQHF. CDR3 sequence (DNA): TGTGCCAGCAGCTCCATAGGGGGCAATCAGCCCCAGCATTTT. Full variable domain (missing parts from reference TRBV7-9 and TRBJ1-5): DTGVSQNPRHKITKRGQNVTFRCDPISEHNRLYWYRQTLGQGPEFLTYFQNEAQLEKSRLLSDRFSAERPKGSFSTLEIQRTEQGDSAMYLCASSSIGGNQPQHFGDGTRLSIL.